The rows below give T cell receptor beta chains drawn from one sample of a study of T cell changes during pregnancy in multiple sclerosis. Profiled with immunoSEQ multiplex PCR; TCRdb holds only in-frame clones, not every one. This table holds 80,000 to 100,000 clones, 91% found once. This sample comprised peripheral blood, obtained after pregnancy. These receptors all come from a female donor in good health, enrolled as a control in a pregnancy study. Each CDR3 is given with its conserved first and last residue. D genes are given only for firm matches. The size entry is marked missing in some rows and otherwise reads once, few, many or a size class.

size | length | J | D | V | DNA | CDR3
NA | 13 | TRBJ1-5 | TRBD1 | TRBV7-3 | TGTGCCAGCAGCTTAGGGCAGGGGGAGCCCCAGCATTTT | CASSLGQGEPQHF
NA | 11 | TRBJ2-2 | NA | TRBV7-2 | TGTGCCAGCAGCTTACGCGGGGAGCTGTTTTTT | CASSLRGELFF
NA | 16 | TRBJ2-2 | NA | TRBV11-3 | TGTGCCAGCAGCAGTGCCCTGGGTCAGGGCGCCGGGGAGCTGTTTTTT | CASSSALGQGAGELFF
NA | 12 | TRBJ2-7 | NA | TRBV27 | TGTGCCAGCAGTTTAAACACAGGCGAGCAGTACTTC | CASSLNTGEQYF
once | 17 | TRBJ1-1 | NA | TRBV27 | TGTGCCAGCAGTTTATTCTCGGTCCCGGGACTTAACACTGAAGCTTTCTTT | CASSLFSVPGLNTEAFF
NA | 16 | TRBJ2-5 | TRBD1 | TRBV5-1 | TGCGCCAGCAGCTTGGCCTCCGGGACAGGGGGAGAGACCCAGTACTTC | CASSLASGTGGETQYF
NA | 13 | TRBJ2-7 | NA | TRBV11-2 | TGTGCCAGCAGCTTCAGGGCGAACTACGAGCAGTACTTC | CASSFRANYEQYF
NA | 14 | TRBJ2-3 | NA | TRBV29-1 | TGCAGCGTTGAGGGAAGGGGGGGGACAGATACGCAGTATTTT | CSVEGRGGTDTQYF
NA | 15 | TRBJ2-6 | NA | TRBV7-8 | TGTGCCAGCAGTTTTACGACTTCTGGGGCCAACGTCCTGACTTTC | CASSFTTSGANVLTF
NA | 12 | TRBJ2-1 | NA | TRBV11-3 | TGTGCCAGCAGCCTTGACAGCAATGAGCAGTTCTTC | CASSLDSNEQFF
NA | 14 | TRBJ2-7 | TRBD1 | TRBV15 | TGTGCCACCAGCAGGGGGACAGGGAGCTACGAGCAGTACTTC | CATSRGTGSYEQYF
NA | 15 | TRBJ1-5 | TRBD1 | TRBV6-1 | TGTGCCAGCAGGCGGGACAGGGGAGGGAACCAGCCCCAGCATTTT | CASRRDRGGNQPQHF
NA | 13 | TRBJ2-7 | TRBD1 | TRBV27 | TGTGCCAGCAGGAGGGCAGGGGGCTACGAGCAGTACTTC | CASRRAGGYEQYF
NA | 15 | TRBJ2-2 | TRBD2 | TRBV27 | TGTGCCAGCAGTTTTCGTCAAGCGGGGCGAGAGGAGCTGTTTTTT | CASSFRQAGREELFF
once | 14 | TRBJ2-1 | NA | TRBV5-1 | TGCGCCAGCAGCTTAACGGGCTCCTACAATGAGCAGTTCTTC | CASSLTGSYNEQFF
NA | 13 | TRBJ1-1 | NA | TRBV29-1 | TGCAGCGCCGAGAGTAATTTCGGCACTGAAGCTTTCTTT | CSAESNFGTEAFF
NA | 16 | TRBJ1-1 | TRBD1 | TRBV18 | TGTGCCAGCTCCCCCGGTAGGACAGGTTTGAACACTGAAGCTTTCTTT | CASSPGRTGLNTEAFF
NA | 12 | TRBJ2-7 | NA | TRBV5-4 | TGTGCCAGCAGCCAGGACACCTACGAGCAGTACTTC | CASSQDTYEQYF
few | 16 | TRBJ2-2 | NA | TRBV9 | TGTGCCAGCAGCGTAGACCCAGGTGGTTCCGCCGGGGAGCTGTTTTTT | CASSVDPGGSAGELFF
NA | 15 | TRBJ2-2 | TRBD1 | TRBV6-4 | TGTGCCAGCAGTCGGGAGACAGGGGGCCCCGGGGAGCTGTTTTTT | CASSRETGGPGELFF
NA | 16 | TRBJ1-3 | NA | TRBV4-3 | TGCGCCAGCAGCCAAGATCGGGCCGGGAGTGGAAACACCATATATTTT | CASSQDRAGSGNTIYF
NA | 13 | TRBJ2-7 | NA | TRBV7-9 | TGTGCCAGCAGCCGTCCCCCTCTCTACGAGCAGTACTTC | CASSRPPLYEQYF
NA | 13 | TRBJ1-2 | NA | TRBV6-5 | TGTGCCAGCAGTGCGGGGTCGGCTTATGGCTACACCTTC | CASSAGSAYGYTF
NA | 15 | TRBJ1-1 | NA | TRBV9 | TGTGCCAGCAGTCAGGGTTGGGGTGGGGACACTGAAGCTTTCTTT | CASSQGWGGDTEAFF
once | 15 | TRBJ1-2 | TRBD1 | TRBV6-5 | TGTGCCAGCAGACACACCGCCGGGACAGACTATGGCTACACCTTC | CASRHTAGTDYGYTF
NA | 15 | TRBJ2-7 | TRBD2 | TRBV6-5 | TGTGCCAGCAGACTACTTAGCGGGGGCCTCTACGAGCAGTACTTC | CASRLLSGGLYEQYF
NA | 14 | TRBJ2-7 | TRBD2 | TRBV7-9 | TGTGCCAGCAGCTTACTAGCGGGTTCCTACGAGCAGTACTTC | CASSLLAGSYEQYF
NA | 18 | TRBJ2-2 | NA | TRBV7-3 | TGTGCCAGCAGCCCAACCCAGGCCCTTCGGGGTGGGGCCGGGGAGCTGTTTTTT | CASSPTQALRGGAGELFF
NA | 14 | TRBJ2-2 | NA | TRBV7-7 | TGTGCTAGCAGCACCAGTGGGAACACCGGGGAGCTGTTTTTT | CASSTSGNTGELFF
NA | 16 | TRBJ1-1 | NA | TRBV30 | TGTGCCTGGAGTGGGAGGGTGGCGGCTATGAACACTGAAGCTTTCTTT | CAWSGRVAAMNTEAFF
NA | 16 | TRBJ2-5 | TRBD2 | TRBV11-2 | TGTGCCAGCAGCTTATTCGTAGCGGGACCTCAAGAGACCCAGTACTTC | CASSLFVAGPQETQYF
few | 14 | TRBJ2-7 | NA | TRBV19 | TGTGCCAGTAGCACGCGAGACGGGGACTACGAGCAGTACTTC | CASSTRDGDYEQYF
NA | 12 | TRBJ2-5 | NA | TRBV5-1 | TGCGCCAGCAAAATGACTCAAGGGACCCAGTACTTC | CASKMTQGTQYF
NA | 14 | TRBJ1-2 | TRBD1 | TRBV4-1 | TGCGCCAGCAGCCGGGGACAGGACGATTATGGCTACACCTTC | CASSRGQDDYGYTF
NA | 15 | TRBJ1-5 | NA | TRBV19 | TGTGCCAGTAGGGCGCATGACAGTTCAAATCAGCCCCAGCATTTT | CASRAHDSSNQPQHF
NA | 15 | TRBJ2-2 | NA | TRBV7-3 | TGTGCCAGCAGCTTACATGCGGCGAACACCGGGGAGCTGTTTTTT | CASSLHAANTGELFF
NA | 15 | TRBJ2-5 | NA | TRBV7-6 | TGTGCCAGCAGCTTACGAGGTGGTAGTCGAGAGACCCAGTACTTC | CASSLRGGSRETQYF
NA | 16 | TRBJ2-3 | NA | TRBV9 | TGTGCCAGCAGCGTAGTAGGAGGACGCAACACAGATACGCAGTATTTT | CASSVVGGRNTDTQYF
NA | 12 | TRBJ2-7 | TRBD1 | TRBV19 | TGTGCCAGTAGACCCCGACAGGGAAGGAAGTACTTC | CASRPRQGRKYF
few | 14 | TRBJ1-1 | TRBD1 | TRBV7-6 | TGTGCCAGCAGCCCACGGACAGGGGAGACTGAAGCTTTCTTT | CASSPRTGETEAFF
NA | 14 | TRBJ2-1 | TRBD2 | TRBV27 | TGTGCCAGCACCCTAGGGAGGGGACGGAATGAGCAGTTCTTC | CASTLGRGRNEQFF
NA | 14 | TRBJ1-5 | NA | TRBV7-2 | TGTGCCAGCAGCTTCGACAGAAGCAATCAGCCCCAGCATTTT | CASSFDRSNQPQHF
NA | 15 | TRBJ2-3 | TRBD2 | TRBV9 | TGTGCCAGCAGCGTACTAAGCGGGGGTACAGATACGCAGTATTTT | CASSVLSGGTDTQYF
NA | 17 | TRBJ2-1 | TRBD2 | TRBV11-3 | TGTGCCAGCAGCCCCCCTGCGGGGGACTTATCCTACAATGAGCAGTTCTTC | CASSPPAGDLSYNEQFF
NA | 15 | TRBJ2-3 | TRBD2 | TRBV5-6 | TGTGCCAGCAGCTTGGCTACTAGCGGGGGCGATACGCAGTATTTT | CASSLATSGGDTQYF
NA | 14 | TRBJ1-2 | TRBD1 | TRBV9 | TGTGCCAGCAGCGTAGGGACAGGGAGCTATGGCTACACCTTC | CASSVGTGSYGYTF
NA | 12 | TRBJ1-5 | NA | TRBV2 | TGTGCCAGCACCAGGGCCAATCAGCCCCAGCATTTT | CASTRANQPQHF
NA | 15 | TRBJ2-3 | NA | TRBV15 | TGTGCCACCAGCAGAGTTTACAGGGCCACAGATACGCAGTATTTT | CATSRVYRATDTQYF
NA | 13 | TRBJ1-6 | NA | TRBV6-1 | TGTGCCAGCAGTTTTCCGTATAATTCACCCCTCCACTTT | CASSFPYNSPLHF
NA | 18 | TRBJ1-1 | NA | TRBV4-2 | TGTGCCAGCAGAAATTCGGGGGGCGCGGGGTCCATGAACACTGAAGCTTTCTTT | CASRNSGGAGSMNTEAFF
NA | 16 | TRBJ2-7 | NA | TRBV14 | TGTGCCAGCAGCCAAGAGGGAGGGGGAAAGGCCTACGAGCAGTACTTC | CASSQEGGGKAYEQYF
NA | 19 | TRBJ1-1 | NA | TRBV7-9 | TGTGCCAGCAGCTCTCGGGATACGATGTTGAATGGAGGGCACACTGAAGCTTTCTTT | CASSSRDTMLNGGHTEAFF
NA | 15 | TRBJ1-6 | TRBD1 | TRBV30 | TGTGCCTGTAGGGACAGGAGCTCCTATAATTCACCCCTCCACTTT | CACRDRSSYNSPLHF
NA | 16 | TRBJ1-5 | TRBD1 | TRBV9 | TGTGCCAGCAGCCCCTCCCCGACAGGGGCGTCCCAGCCCCAGCATTTT | CASSPSPTGASQPQHF